Following are 5 T cell receptor beta chains from one sample sequenced in a study of post-analysis software for immune sequencing data. Notes on the study in general: Among roughly five TRBV segments more frequent in patients than controls were TRBV5-6, TRBV5-1 and TRBV20-1.

Their cognate antigens are unknown. The TCR beta cDNA libraries contained unique molecular identifiers. MiXCR, applied by TCRdb to the PCR reads, yields one record per CDR3 protein. Seen here are 700,000 to 800,000 distinct CDR3 sequences, roughly 27% observed once, and the top ten hold around 0.55%. Sequencing was done on a sample of blood. The receptors derive from a girl aged 5-17 years with multiple sclerosis.

This clonotype was picked up a small number of times. The J gene is TRBJ2-7, the V gene TRBV7-2, with 9 bases identical to TRBD2. Germline-derived CDR1 and CDR2 are SGHTA and FQGNSA. CDR3 length: 16 residues. The V and J ends lost 1 base and 3 bases, in that order; junction bases with no gene match: 7. The CDR3 loop is CASSLGGLAKYYEQYF. CDR3 in DNA: TGTGCCAGCAGCTTAGGGGGACTAGCCAAATACTACGAGCAGTACTTC.

This clonotype turned up a few times. The chain recombines TRBV20-1 with TRBJ2-5; a weak D match, TRBD1 (6 bases). Germline V gene sequence: CDR1 DFQATT, CDR2 SNEGSKA (reference sequence). The V end lost 3 bases, the J end lost 0 bases, and 14 bases lay between the germline ends. The CDR3 spans 15 residues. CDR3 loop: CSARQGISYQETQYF. CDR3 sequence (DNA): TGCAGTGCTAGGCAGGGGATATCGTACCAAGAGACCCAGTACTTC.

The V and J genes are TRBV5-1 and TRBJ1-2; TRBD1 is a possible D gene (5 bases). The CDR3 has 13 amino acids. V gave up 3 bases and J gave up 3 bases, with 9 bases separating them. CDR1 is SGHRS and CDR2 is YFSETQ in the germline V gene. CDR3 sequence (DNA): TGCGCCAGCAGCTATGGGGACGACTATGGCTACACCTTC. As protein: CASSYGDDYGYTF.

This clonotype appeared a few times. The V gene is TRBV20-1, the J gene TRBJ2-6; 7 positions agree with TRBD2. Germline lookup yields CDR1 DFQATT and CDR2 SNEGSKA (reference sequence). Trimming cost V 8 bases and J 1 base; bases outside gene matches: 14. The CDR3 consists of 17 residues. DNA of the CDR3: TGCAGTACCCGCGGGGGAGATGCCTTTTCTGGGGCCAACGTCCTGACTTTC. As protein: CSTRGGDAFSGANVLTF.

This clonotype has only one observation. The gene calls are TRBV6-2 or TRBV6-3 and TRBJ2-5; weak D call: TRBD2 (6 bases). CDR3 length: 16 residues. Between the trimmed V and J ends, which lost 4 bases and 11 bases, there was a span of 26 bases. Germline V gene sequence: CDR1 MNHEY, CDR2 SVGEGT. For the CDR3, the DNA is TGTGCCAGCAGTTTCGCAACCAACCGGGGCCCGGGGGAGCAGTACTTC. It encodes CASSFATNRGPGEQYF.